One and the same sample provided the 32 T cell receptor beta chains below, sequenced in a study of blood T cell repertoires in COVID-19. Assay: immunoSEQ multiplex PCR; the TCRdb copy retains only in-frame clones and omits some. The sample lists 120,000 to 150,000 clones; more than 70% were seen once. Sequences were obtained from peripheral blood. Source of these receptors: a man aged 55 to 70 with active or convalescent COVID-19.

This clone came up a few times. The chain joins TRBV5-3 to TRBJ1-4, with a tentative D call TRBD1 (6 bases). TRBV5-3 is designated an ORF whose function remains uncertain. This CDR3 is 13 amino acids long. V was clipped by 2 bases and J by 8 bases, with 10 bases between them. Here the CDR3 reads CARSLGGYEKLFF. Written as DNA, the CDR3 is TGTGCCAGAAGCTTAGGGGGTTACGAAAAACTGTTTTTT.

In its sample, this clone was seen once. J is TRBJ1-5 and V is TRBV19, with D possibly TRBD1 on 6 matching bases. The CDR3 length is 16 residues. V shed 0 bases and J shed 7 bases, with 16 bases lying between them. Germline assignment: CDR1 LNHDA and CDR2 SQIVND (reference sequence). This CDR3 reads CASSIESATRGQPQHF. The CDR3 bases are TGTGCCAGTAGTATAGAATCGGCAACAAGGGGGCAGCCCCAGCATTTT.

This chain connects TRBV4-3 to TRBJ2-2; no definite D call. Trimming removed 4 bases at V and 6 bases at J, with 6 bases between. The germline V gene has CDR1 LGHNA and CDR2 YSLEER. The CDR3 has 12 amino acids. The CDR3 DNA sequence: TGCGCCAGCAGCCCCCTCGCCGGGGAGCTGTTTTTT. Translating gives CASSPLAGELFF.

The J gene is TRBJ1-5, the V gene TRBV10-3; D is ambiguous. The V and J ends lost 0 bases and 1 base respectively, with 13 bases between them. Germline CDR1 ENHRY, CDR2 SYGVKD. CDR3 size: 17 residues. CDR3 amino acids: CAISESIGTRSNQPQHF. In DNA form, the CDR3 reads TGTGCCATCAGTGAGTCGATAGGTACGAGGAGCAATCAGCCCCAGCATTTT.

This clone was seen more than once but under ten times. The CDR3 here is CASSQGTSGEGGNTIYF. The CDR3 DNA reads as TGCGCCAGCAGCCAAGGGACCTCGGGGGAAGGGGGAAACACCATATATTTT. The chain recombines TRBV4-3 with TRBJ1-3; weak D call: TRBD1 (5 bases). Deletions cut 1 base from V and 4 bases from J, with 17 bases between. In germline, CDR1 is LGHNA, CDR2 YSLEER. The CDR3 totals 17 residues.

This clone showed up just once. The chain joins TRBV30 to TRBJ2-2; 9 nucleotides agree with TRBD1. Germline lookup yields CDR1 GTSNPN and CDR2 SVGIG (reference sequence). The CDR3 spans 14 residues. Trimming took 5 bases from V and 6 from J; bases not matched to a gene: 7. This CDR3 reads CAWARTGDSGELFF. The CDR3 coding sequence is TGTGCCTGGGCTCGGACAGGGGATTCCGGGGAGCTGTTTTTT.

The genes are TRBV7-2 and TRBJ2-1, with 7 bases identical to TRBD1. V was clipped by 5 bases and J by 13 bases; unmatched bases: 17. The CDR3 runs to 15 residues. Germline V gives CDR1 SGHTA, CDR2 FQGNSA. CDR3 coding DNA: TGTGCCAGCAGCACCGGGACAGTTTTTGTGAGGAGCCAGTTCTTC. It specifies CASSTGTVFVRSQFF.

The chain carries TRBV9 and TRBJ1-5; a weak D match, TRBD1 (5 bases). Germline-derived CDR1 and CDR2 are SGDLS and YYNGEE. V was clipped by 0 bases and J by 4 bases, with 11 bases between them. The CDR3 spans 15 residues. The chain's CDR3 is CASSVAGQLNQPQHF. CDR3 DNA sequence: TGTGCCAGCAGCGTAGCTGGACAACTAAATCAGCCCCAGCATTTT.

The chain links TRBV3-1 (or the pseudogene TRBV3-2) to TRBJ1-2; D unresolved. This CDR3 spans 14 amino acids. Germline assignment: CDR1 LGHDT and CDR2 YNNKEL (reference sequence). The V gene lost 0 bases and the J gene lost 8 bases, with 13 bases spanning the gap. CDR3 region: CASSQDATVRGYTF. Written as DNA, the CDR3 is TGTGCCAGCAGCCAAGATGCCACCGTGAGAGGCTACACCTTC.

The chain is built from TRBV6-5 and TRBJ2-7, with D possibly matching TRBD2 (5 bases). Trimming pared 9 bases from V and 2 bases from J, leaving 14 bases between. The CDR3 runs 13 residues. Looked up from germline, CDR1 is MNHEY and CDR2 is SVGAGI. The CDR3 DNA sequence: TGTGCCAGTCATCTGGACTCGGCCTACGAGCAGTACTTC. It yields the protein CASHLDSAYEQYF.

CDR3 in amino acids: CASSLAPASEQYF. The CDR3, as DNA: TGTGCCAGCAGTTTAGCACCCGCGAGCGAGCAGTACTTC. The rearrangement links TRBV28 to TRBJ2-7; D unclear. Trimming left V 2 bases short and J 6 bases short, with 11 bases between. CDR1 is MDHEN, CDR2 SYDVKM, per germline. CDR3 length: 13 residues. Based on the CDR3 plus reference TRBV28 and TRBJ2-7, the full variable domain is DVKVTQSSRYLVKRTGEKVFLECVQDMDHENMFWYRQDPGLGLRLIYFSYDVKMKEKGDIPEGYSVSREKKERFSLILESASTNQTSMYLCASSLAPASEQYFGPGTRLTVT.

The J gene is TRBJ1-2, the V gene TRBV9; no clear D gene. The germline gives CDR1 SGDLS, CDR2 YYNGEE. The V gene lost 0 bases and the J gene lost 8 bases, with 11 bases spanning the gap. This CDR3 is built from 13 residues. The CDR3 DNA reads TGTGCCAGCAGCGTAGAGGCATCGGGAGGCTACACCTTC. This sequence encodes CASSVEASGGYTF. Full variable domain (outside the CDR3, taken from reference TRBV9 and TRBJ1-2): DSGVTQTPKHLITATGQRVTLRCSPRSGDLSVYWYQQSLDQGLQFLIQYYNGEERAKGNILERFSAQQFPDLHSELNLSSLELGDSALYFCASSVEASGGYTFGSGTRLTVV.

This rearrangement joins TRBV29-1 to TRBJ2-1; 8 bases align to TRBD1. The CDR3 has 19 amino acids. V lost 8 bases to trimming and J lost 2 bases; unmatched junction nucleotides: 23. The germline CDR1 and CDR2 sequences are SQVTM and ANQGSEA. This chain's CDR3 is CSSLKYSSDRGLTYNEQFF. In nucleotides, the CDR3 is TGCAGCTCGTTGAAGTATTCTAGTGACAGGGGTCTTACCTACAATGAGCAGTTCTTC.

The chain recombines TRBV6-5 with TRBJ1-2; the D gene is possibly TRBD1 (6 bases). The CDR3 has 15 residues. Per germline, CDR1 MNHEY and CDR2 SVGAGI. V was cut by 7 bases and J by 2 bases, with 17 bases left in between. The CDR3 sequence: CASTEGGAQNYGYTF. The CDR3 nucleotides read TGTGCCAGCACCGAGGGGGGGGCGCAGAACTATGGCTACACCTTC.

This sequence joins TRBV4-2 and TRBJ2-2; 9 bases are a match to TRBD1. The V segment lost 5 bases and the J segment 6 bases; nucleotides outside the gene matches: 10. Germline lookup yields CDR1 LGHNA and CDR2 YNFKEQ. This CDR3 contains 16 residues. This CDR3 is CASSSWTGVLPGELFF. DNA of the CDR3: TGTGCCAGCAGCTCATGGACAGGGGTATTACCCGGGGAGCTGTTTTTT.

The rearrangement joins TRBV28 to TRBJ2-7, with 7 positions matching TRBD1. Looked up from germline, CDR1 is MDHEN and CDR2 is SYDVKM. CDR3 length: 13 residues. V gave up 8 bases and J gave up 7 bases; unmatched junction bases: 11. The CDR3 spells CASDNRGFREQYF. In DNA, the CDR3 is TGTGCCAGCGACAACAGGGGTTTCAGGGAGCAGTACTTC.

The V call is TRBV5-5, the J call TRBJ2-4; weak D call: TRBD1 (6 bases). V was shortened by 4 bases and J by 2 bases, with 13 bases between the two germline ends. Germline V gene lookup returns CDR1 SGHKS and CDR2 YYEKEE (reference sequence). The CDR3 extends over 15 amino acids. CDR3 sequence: CASSAQGMSKNIQYF. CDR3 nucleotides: TGTGCCAGCAGCGCACAGGGAATGTCCAAAAACATTCAGTACTTC.

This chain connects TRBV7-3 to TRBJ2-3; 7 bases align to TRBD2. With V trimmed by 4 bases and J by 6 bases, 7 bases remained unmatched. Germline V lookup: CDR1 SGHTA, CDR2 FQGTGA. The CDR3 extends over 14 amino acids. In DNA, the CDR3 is TGTGCCAGCAGCTCAGGACTAGAGACCGATACGCAGTATTTT. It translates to CASSSGLETDTQYF.

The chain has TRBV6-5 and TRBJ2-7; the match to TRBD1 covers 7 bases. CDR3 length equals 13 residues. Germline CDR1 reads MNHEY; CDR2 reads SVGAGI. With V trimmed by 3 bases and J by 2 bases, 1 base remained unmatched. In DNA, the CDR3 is TGTGCCAGCAGTTATCAGGGGGCCTACGAGCAGTACTTC. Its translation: CASSYQGAYEQYF.

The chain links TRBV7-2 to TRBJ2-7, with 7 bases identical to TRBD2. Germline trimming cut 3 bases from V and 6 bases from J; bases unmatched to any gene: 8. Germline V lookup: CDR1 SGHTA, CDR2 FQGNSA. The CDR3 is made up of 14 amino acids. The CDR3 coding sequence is TGTGCCAGCAGCTTGGCGGGAGCGAGGGTCGAGCAGTACTTC. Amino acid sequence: CASSLAGARVEQYF.

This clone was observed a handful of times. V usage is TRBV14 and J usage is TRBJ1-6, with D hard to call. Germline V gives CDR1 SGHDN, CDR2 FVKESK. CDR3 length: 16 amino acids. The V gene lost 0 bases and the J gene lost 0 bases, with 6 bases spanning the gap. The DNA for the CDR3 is TGTGCCAGCAGCCAAGAACTGAGCTCCTATAATTCACCCCTCCACTTT. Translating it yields CASSQELSSYNSPLHF.

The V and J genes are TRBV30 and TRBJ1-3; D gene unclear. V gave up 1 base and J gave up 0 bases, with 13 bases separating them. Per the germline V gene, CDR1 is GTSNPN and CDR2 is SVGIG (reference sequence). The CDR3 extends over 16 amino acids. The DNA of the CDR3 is TGTGCCTGGAGTGCCGGACTGAAAAGCTCTGGAAACACCATATATTTT. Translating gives CAWSAGLKSSGNTIYF.

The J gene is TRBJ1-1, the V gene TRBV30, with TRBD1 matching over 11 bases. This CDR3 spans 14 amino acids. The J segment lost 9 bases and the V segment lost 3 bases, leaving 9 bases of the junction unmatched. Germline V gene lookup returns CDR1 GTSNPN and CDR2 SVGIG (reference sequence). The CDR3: CAWRGQGEVPKAFF. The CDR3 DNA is TGTGCCTGGAGGGGACAGGGGGAGGTCCCCAAAGCTTTCTTT.

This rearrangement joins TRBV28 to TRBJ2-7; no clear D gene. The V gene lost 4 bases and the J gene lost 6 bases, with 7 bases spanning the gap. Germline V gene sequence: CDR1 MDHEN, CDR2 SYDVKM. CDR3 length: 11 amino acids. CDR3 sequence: CASSYSSEQYF. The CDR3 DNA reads TGTGCCAGCAGTTACAGTAGCGAGCAGTACTTC.

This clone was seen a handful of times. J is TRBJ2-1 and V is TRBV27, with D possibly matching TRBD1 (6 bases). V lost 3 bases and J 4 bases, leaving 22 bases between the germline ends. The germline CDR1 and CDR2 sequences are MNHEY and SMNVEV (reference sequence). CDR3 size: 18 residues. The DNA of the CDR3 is TGTGCCAGCAGTTTCGAAAGGGGGAGCGGAAGATTATACAATGAGCAGTTCTTC. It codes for CASSFERGSGRLYNEQFF.

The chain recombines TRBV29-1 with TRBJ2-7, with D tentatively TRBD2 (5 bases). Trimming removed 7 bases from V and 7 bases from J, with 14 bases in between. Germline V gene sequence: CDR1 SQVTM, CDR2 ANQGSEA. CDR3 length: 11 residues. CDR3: CSAGLSGEQYF. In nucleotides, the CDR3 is TGCAGCGCCGGACTCTCTGGGGAGCAGTACTTC.

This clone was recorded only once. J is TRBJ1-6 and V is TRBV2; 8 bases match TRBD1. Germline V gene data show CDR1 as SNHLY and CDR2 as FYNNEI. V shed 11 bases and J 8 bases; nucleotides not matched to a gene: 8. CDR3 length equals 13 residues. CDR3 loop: CASGAGGHSPLHF. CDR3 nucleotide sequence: TGTGCCTCCGGGGCAGGGGGCCATTCACCCCTCCACTTT.

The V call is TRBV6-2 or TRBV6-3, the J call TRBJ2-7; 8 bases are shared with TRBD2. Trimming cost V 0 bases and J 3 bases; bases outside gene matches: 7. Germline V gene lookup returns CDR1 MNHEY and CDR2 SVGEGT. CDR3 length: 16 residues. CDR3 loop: CASSYSAGRAFYEQYF. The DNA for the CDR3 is TGTGCCAGCAGTTACTCCGCCGGGAGGGCCTTCTACGAGCAGTACTTC.

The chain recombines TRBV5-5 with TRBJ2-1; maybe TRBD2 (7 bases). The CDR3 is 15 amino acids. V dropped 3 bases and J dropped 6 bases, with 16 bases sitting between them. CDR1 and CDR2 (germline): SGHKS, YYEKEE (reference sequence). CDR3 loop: CASSWGGHGANEQFF. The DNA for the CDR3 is TGTGCCAGCAGCTGGGGGGGACATGGGGCCAATGAGCAGTTCTTC.

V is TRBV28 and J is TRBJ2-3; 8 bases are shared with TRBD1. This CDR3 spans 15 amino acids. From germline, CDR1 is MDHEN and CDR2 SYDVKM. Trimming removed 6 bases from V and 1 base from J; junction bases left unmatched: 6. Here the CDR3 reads CASRVRGRGTDTQYF. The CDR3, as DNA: TGTGCCAGCAGGGTCAGGGGGCGCGGCACAGATACGCAGTATTTT.

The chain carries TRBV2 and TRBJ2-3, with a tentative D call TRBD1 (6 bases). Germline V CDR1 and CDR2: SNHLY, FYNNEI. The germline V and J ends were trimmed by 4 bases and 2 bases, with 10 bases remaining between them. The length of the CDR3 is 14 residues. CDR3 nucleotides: TGTGCCAGCAGTGTTCAGGGGTTCACAGATACGCAGTATTTT. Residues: CASSVQGFTDTQYF.

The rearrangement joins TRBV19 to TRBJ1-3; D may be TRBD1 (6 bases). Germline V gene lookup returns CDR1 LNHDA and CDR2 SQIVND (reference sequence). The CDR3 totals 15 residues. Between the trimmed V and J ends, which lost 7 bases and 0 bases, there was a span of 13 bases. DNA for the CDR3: TGTGCCAGTATGGTCCGCAGGGGCTCTGGAAACACCATATATTTT. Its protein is CASMVRRGSGNTIYF.